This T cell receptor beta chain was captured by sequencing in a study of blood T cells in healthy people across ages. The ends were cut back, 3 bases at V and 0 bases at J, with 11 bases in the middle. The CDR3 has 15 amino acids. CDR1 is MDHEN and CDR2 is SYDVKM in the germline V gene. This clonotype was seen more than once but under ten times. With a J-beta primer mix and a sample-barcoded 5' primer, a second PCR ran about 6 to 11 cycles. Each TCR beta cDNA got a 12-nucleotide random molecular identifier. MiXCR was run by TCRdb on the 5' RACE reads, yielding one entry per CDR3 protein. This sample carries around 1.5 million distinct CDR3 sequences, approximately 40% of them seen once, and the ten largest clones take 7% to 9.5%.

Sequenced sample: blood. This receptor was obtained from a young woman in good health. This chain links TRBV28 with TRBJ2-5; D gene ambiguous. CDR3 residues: CASSFGEGYQETQYF. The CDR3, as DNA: TGTGCCAGCAGTTTTGGGGAAGGGTACCAAGAGACCCAGTACTTC.